This T cell receptor (beta chain) was retrieved from a study of monozygotic twins with inflammatory bowel disease. Study outcomes and limitations: Reduced clonotype sharing with other individuals was observed in IBD patients relative to healthy twins, especially with disease activity.

In the case of this clonotype: Antigen specificity is unknown.

Germline V gene lookup returns CDR1 KGHDR and CDR2 SFDVKD. The CDR3 runs 15 residues. Per TCR library, around 3,600 ng of total RNA was used. For each CDR3 protein, TCRdb gives one entry from its re-call of the 5' RACE reads, without DNA. Recorded for this sample: a few hundred thousand distinct CDR3 sequences. This TCR was sampled from a human donor with ulcerative colitis or Crohn's disease, or a healthy co-twin of an affected twin (not recorded which). The genes are TRBV24-1 and TRBJ2-3; the TRBD1 assignment by TCRdb is unverifiable without DNA. Specimen: blood. This CDR3 reads CATSDRTGLSDTQYF.